This T cell receptor (beta chain) was recovered during a study of T cells in Graves' hyperthyroidism and ophthalmopathy. Amplification yielded TCR beta CDR3 regions, with RNA transcripts as the source. HTBI primers were the set used in a first-round RT-PCR of the TCR CDR3. One entry per CDR3 protein results from TCRdb running MiXCR on the multiplex PCR reads. The sample has 650,000 to 850,000 distinct CDR3 sequences; roughly a sixth are singletons. There are 14 residues in the CDR3. V was pared by 5 bases and J by 4 bases, with 14 bases between. This clonotype was seen repeatedly, ten times or more. This receptor was taken from a woman between 50 and 59 years old with Graves' hyperthyroidism that later progressed to Graves' ophthalmopathy. Sequenced sample: blood. The chain couples TRBV12-3 or TRBV12-4 to TRBJ1-2; D remains unclear. CDR3 sequence: CASSPARHSYGYTF. The CDR3 DNA is TGTGCCAGCAGTCCGGCCCGTCATTCCTATGGCTACACCTTC.